A single sample gave rise to the 30 T cell receptor beta chains below, sequenced in a study of T cell repertoires in cytomegalovirus infection. TCRdb called the reads again in MiXCR, with one record for every CDR3 protein. The data show tens of thousands of distinct CDR3 sequences, roughly 20% seen once. These receptors have no known antigen. The sample in question was CD8+ T cells from cultured PBMCs, obtained from culture after CMV antigen stimulation. These receptors all stem from a human donor in good health (CMV status not recorded). Some clones in this sample may be carry-over from other donors' samples.

In the case of this clonotype: The junction shows a germline mismatch at one end, possibly a read error. The rearrangement uses TRBV7-2 and TRBJ1-3, with D maybe TRBD1 (6 bases). The CDR3 has 17 amino acids. CDR1 is SGHTA, CDR2 FQGNSA, per germline. The CDR3 here is CASSQRGGRLSGNIIYF. The CDR3 DNA sequence: TGTGCCAGCAGCCAAAGGGGGGGGAGGTTGTCTGGAAACATCATATATTTT.

This chain's CDR3 is CASTKGWSQSSAQETQYF. In nucleotides, the CDR3 is TGTGCCAGCACCAAAGGGTGGAGCCAAAGTTCAGCGCAAGAGACCCAGTACTTC. The rearrangement uses TRBV12-3 or TRBV12-4 and TRBJ2-5, with D unclear. CDR3 length equals 18 residues. V gave up 7 bases and J gave up 2 bases, with 26 bases separating them.

V usage is TRBV14 and J usage is TRBJ1-2; 10 bases agree with TRBD1. V lost 5 bases, J lost 6 bases, and 3 bases stayed unmatched. Germline loops: CDR1 SGHDN, CDR2 FVKESK. CDR3 size: 13 residues. In nucleotides, the CDR3 is TGTGCCAGCAGCGTTGGGACAGGGGATGGCTACACCTTC. Amino acids: CASSVGTGDGYTF.

In its sample, this clonotype was seen a few times. This chain connects TRBV10-3 to TRBJ1-6; the match to TRBD1 covers 9 bases. The CDR3 runs 18 residues. V lost 3 bases and J lost 2; bases outside the gene matches: 8. Germline V gene data show CDR1 as ENHRY and CDR2 as SYGVKD. CDR3 sequence reads: CAISEIRQGGTYNSPLHF. The DNA for the CDR3 is TGTGCCATCAGTGAAATACGACAGGGGGGCACCTATAATTCACCCCTCCACTTT.

This clonotype showed up many times. This rearrangement joins TRBV7-9 to TRBJ2-1; no clear D gene. The CDR3 spans 15 residues. The germline V and J ends were trimmed by 3 bases and 6 bases, with 15 bases remaining between them. Per germline, CDR1 SEHNR and CDR2 FQNEAQ (reference sequence). CDR3 sequence (DNA): TGTGCCAGCAGCTTCATTGACAATGCCCTCAATGAGCAGTTCTTC. Protein product: CASSFIDNALNEQFF.

This clonotype was found a few times. The CDR3 DNA sequence: TGTGCCAGCAGTCAAGGACAGGGACCCTACAATGAGCAGTTCTTC. The encoded protein is CASSQGQGPYNEQFF. The V gene is TRBV7-2, the J gene TRBJ2-1; 8 bases line up with TRBD1. The J segment lost 2 bases and the V segment lost 6 bases, leaving 6 bases of the junction unmatched. Germline V CDR1 and CDR2: SGHTA, FQGNSA. The CDR3 runs to 15 residues.

The V and J genes are TRBV6-5 and TRBJ1-1, with D perhaps matching TRBD1 (5 bases). Trimming removed 2 bases from V and 5 bases from J, with 21 bases in between. CDR3 length equals 17 residues. CDR1 and CDR2 (germline): MNHEY, SVGAGI. Written as DNA, the CDR3 is TGTGCCAGCAGTTACCACCCTCTTTCGGGGGATGGGACTGAAGCTTTCTTT. Amino acid sequence: CASSYHPLSGDGTEAFF.

The table lists this clonotype with a few counts. The rearrangement joins TRBV7-8 to TRBJ2-3; 9 bases are shared with TRBD2. Germline loops: CDR1 SGHVS, CDR2 FQNEAQ. J lost 0 bases, V lost 4 bases, and 2 bases had no gene match. The CDR3 runs 15 residues. The CDR3 bases are TGTGCCAGCAGCTCCCTAGCGGGGAGCACAGATACGCAGTATTTT. It translates to CASSSLAGSTDTQYF.

The rearrangement uses TRBV6-2 or TRBV6-3 and TRBJ2-3; D is perhaps TRBD2 (5 bases). The V end lost 4 bases, the J end lost 7 bases, and 9 bases lay between the germline ends. The CDR3 is 12 amino acids. Germline assignment: CDR1 MNHEY and CDR2 SVGEGT. CDR3 sequence: CASSFEGNTQYF. For the CDR3, the DNA is TGTGCCAGCAGTTTCGAGGGTAATACGCAGTATTTT.

V and J are TRBV6-2 or TRBV6-3 and TRBJ2-1; 11 bases fit TRBD2. The germline CDR1 and CDR2 sequences are MNHEY and SVGEGT. The CDR3 is 15 amino acids. The junction had 11 bases not matched to a gene; V was cut back by 8 bases and J by 8 bases. CDR3 DNA: TGTGCCAGCCTAACTAGCGGGAGAGTTTTCGATGAGCAGTTCTTC. Translation gives CASLTSGRVFDEQFF.

V and J are TRBV7-6 and TRBJ1-1; no firm D call. CDR1 SGHVS and CDR2 FNYEAQ come from the germline V gene. V lost 1 base to trimming and J lost 3 bases, with 6 bases between them. The CDR3 sequence is 13 residues long. The CDR3 here is CASSLGSDTEAFF. CDR3 sequence (DNA): TGTGCCAGCAGCTTAGGCTCAGACACTGAAGCTTTCTTT.

The table lists this clonotype with a few counts. The chain recombines TRBV29-1 with TRBJ1-1; no firm D call. The CDR3 has 15 residues. CDR1 and CDR2 (germline): SQVTM, ANQGSEA. The V end lost 0 bases, the J end lost 1 base, and 12 bases lay between the germline ends. CDR3 DNA: TGCAGCGTTGAAGATGGGCAGGAAACGAACACTGAAGCTTTCTTT. Translated, it gives CSVEDGQETNTEAFF. Supplemented by reference TRBV29-1 and TRBJ1-1, the full variable domain reads SAVISQKPSRDICQRGTSLTIQCQVDSQVTMMFWYRQQPGQSLTLIATANQGSEATYESGFVIDKFPISRPNLTFSTLTVSNMSPEDSSIYLCSVEDGQETNTEAFFGQGTRLTVV.

In this sample, this clonotype turned up a few times. V gene TRBV27 combines with J gene TRBJ1-1; D might be TRBD1 (6 bases). Germline values: CDR1 MNHEY, CDR2 SMNVEV (reference sequence). This CDR3 has 14 amino acids. With 2 bases removed from V and 5 bases from J, the gap between germline ends came to 12 bases. The CDR3 protein is CASSLVRGRTEAFF. Written as DNA, the CDR3 is TGTGCCAGCAGTTTAGTCAGGGGTCGGACTGAAGCTTTCTTT.

Many counts were recorded for this clonotype. The chain employs TRBV7-6 and TRBJ1-5; the D is unclear. CDR3 length: 15 amino acids. Trimming pared 1 base from V and 0 bases from J, leaving 7 bases between. Germline V CDR1 and CDR2: SGHVS, FNYEAQ. The CDR3 here is CASSLGHYSNQPQHF. CDR3 coding DNA: TGTGCCAGCAGCTTAGGACATTATAGCAATCAGCCCCAGCATTTT.

This clonotype was seen only a few times. The CDR3 here is CAISDPALGPVNLFF. The DNA for the CDR3 is TGTGCCATCAGTGATCCGGCGTTAGGGCCTGTTAACCTGTTTTTT. This chain joins TRBV10-3 and TRBJ1-4; D remains ambiguous. Trimming cost V 3 bases and J 14 bases, with 22 bases left between them. CDR1 and CDR2 from the germline V gene are ENHRY and SYGVKD. The CDR3 totals 15 residues.

The chain couples TRBV7-2 to TRBJ1-2; D might be TRBD1 (6 bases). Per germline, CDR1 SGHTA and CDR2 FQGNSA. Trimming took off 4 bases at V and 5 bases at J, with 20 bases between the two ends. The CDR3 extends over 16 amino acids. CDR3 loop: CASSSGVTRIVYGYTF. The CDR3 DNA sequence: TGTGCCAGCAGCTCAGGGGTTACACGCATCGTTTATGGCTACACCTTC.

The chain uses TRBV7-7 and TRBJ2-2; D unresolved. Trimming took off 8 bases at V and 8 bases at J, with 12 bases between the two ends. The CDR3 loop spans 12 amino acids. CDR1 is SSHAT and CDR2 is FNYEAQ in the germline V gene (reference sequence). The CDR3 DNA is TGTGCCAGCCTAAGCCCCTCTGGGGAGCTGTTTTTT. This sequence encodes CASLSPSGELFF.

This clonotype was seen only a few times. The rearrangement joins TRBV4-2 to TRBJ2-2; a possible D gene is TRBD2 (5 bases). This CDR3 comprises 15 residues. Germline lookup yields CDR1 LGHNA and CDR2 YNFKEQ. Trimming removed 0 bases from V and 6 bases from J, with 11 bases in between. Here the CDR3 reads CASSQDLGGPGELFF. Here the CDR3 DNA reads TGTGCCAGCAGCCAAGATCTGGGCGGGCCCGGGGAGCTGTTTTTT.

This clonotype came up a few times. The CDR3 bases are TGTGCCATCAGTGACTGGGGGCCCTATGGCTACACCTTC. Translation gives CAISDWGPYGYTF. The chain recombines TRBV10-3 with TRBJ1-2; D perhaps matches TRBD1 (6 bases). CDR1 is ENHRY and CDR2 is SYGVKD in the germline V gene. V was pared by 3 bases and J by 4 bases, with 9 bases between. The CDR3 sequence is 13 residues long.

This clonotype was found many times. The rearrangement joins TRBV7-9 to TRBJ2-1; 10 bases agree with TRBD1. CDR1 is SEHNR, CDR2 FQNEAQ, per germline (reference sequence). This CDR3 is 17 amino acids long. The junction had 11 bases not matched to a gene; V was cut back by 4 bases and J by 5 bases. The CDR3 region has the DNA TGTGCCAGCAGCTGGCTCAGAGGGACAGGGGTTAACAATGAGCAGTTCTTC. Protein product: CASSWLRGTGVNNEQFF.

V gene TRBV11-1 combines with J gene TRBJ2-5; the D gene is possibly TRBD2 (7 bases). V lost 7 bases to trimming and J lost 4 bases, with 19 bases between them. Germline assignment: CDR1 SGHAT and CDR2 FQDESV (reference sequence). CDR3 size: 15 residues. In DNA form, the CDR3 reads TGTGCCAGCATACCTCGGGGGGCCGGGATAGAGACCCAGTACTTC. Translated, it gives CASIPRGAGIETQYF.

In its sample, this clonotype was seen a few times. This chain links TRBV9 with TRBJ2-1; D might be TRBD2 (5 bases). CDR1 SGDLS and CDR2 YYNGEE come from the germline V gene. The ends were cut back, 0 bases at V and 3 bases at J, with 7 bases in the middle. The CDR3 covers 14 residues. The CDR3 DNA sequence: TGTGCCAGCAGCGTAGCGGGAAACTACAATGAGCAGTTCTTC. Amino acids: CASSVAGNYNEQFF.

This sequence joins TRBV7-3 and TRBJ2-1; a possible D gene is TRBD1 (5 bases). V lost 5 bases and J 5 bases, leaving 19 bases between the germline ends. This CDR3 has 16 residues. Looked up from germline, CDR1 is SGHTA and CDR2 is FQGTGA. CDR3 DNA sequence: TGTGCCAGCAGCCGCCTCCGGCCCTCCAGGGACAATGAGCAGTTCTTC. This gives the protein CASSRLRPSRDNEQFF.

Only a few counts were recorded for this clonotype. V usage is TRBV7-2 and J usage is TRBJ1-1, with D possibly TRBD1 on 5 matching bases. Germline V CDR1 and CDR2: SGHTA, FQGNSA. This CDR3 is built from 14 residues. The V and J ends lost 5 bases and 7 bases respectively, with 17 bases between them. The CDR3 bases are TGTGCCAGCAGCCCCTCTCGAGGGGCCCGTGAAGCTTTCTTT. This sequence encodes CASSPSRGAREAFF.

As DNA, the CDR3 is TGTGCCAGCAGTTTTCAGGGGGGACTGCTGAGCTACACCTTC. It specifies CASSFQGGLLSYTF. The rearrangement joins TRBV28 to TRBJ1-2, with TRBD1 matching over 7 bases. The CDR3 extends over 14 amino acids. V shed 3 bases and J 9 bases; nucleotides not matched to a gene: 10. Germline V gene lookup returns CDR1 MDHEN and CDR2 SYDVKM.

V and J are TRBV12-3 or TRBV12-4 and TRBJ2-1; 9 bases map to TRBD2. J gave up 7 bases and V 5 bases, and 9 bases lay outside the gene matches. The CDR3 consists of 15 residues. CDR3 coding DNA: TGTGCCAGCAGTACCATAGCGGGAGCTCTGAATGAGCAGTTCTTC. As protein: CASSTIAGALNEQFF.

In this sample, this clonotype turned up many times. The chain recombines TRBV19 with TRBJ2-7; D is perhaps TRBD2 (5 bases). This CDR3 contains 12 residues. Germline V lookup: CDR1 LNHDA, CDR2 SQIVND (reference sequence). The V end was cut by 6 bases, the J end by 0 bases, with 6 bases between. The CDR3 DNA reads as TGTGCCAGTAGCGGGGACTCCTACGAGCAGTACTTC. Its protein product is CASSGDSYEQYF.

The J gene is TRBJ1-1, the V gene TRBV7-9, with D perhaps matching TRBD1 (6 bases). The V gene lost 5 bases and the J gene lost 3 bases, with 16 bases spanning the gap. CDR1 is SEHNR, CDR2 FQNEAQ, per germline (reference sequence). This CDR3 contains 15 residues. CDR3 sequence: CASSPLRGTDTEAFF. CDR3 bases: TGTGCCAGCAGCCCCCTCAGGGGAACCGACACTGAAGCTTTCTTT.

This rearrangement joins TRBV12-3 or TRBV12-4 to TRBJ2-1, with 12 bases matching TRBD2. The CDR3 runs 17 residues. J was trimmed by 0 bases and V by 6 bases; bases with no gene match: 6. CDR3 sequence: CASRMTSGGSSYNEQFF. The CDR3 region has the DNA TGTGCCAGCAGGATGACTAGCGGGGGAAGCTCCTACAATGAGCAGTTCTTC.

The genes are TRBV7-2 and TRBJ1-5, with D possibly matching TRBD1 (6 bases). The ends were cut back, 5 bases at V and 3 bases at J, with 11 bases in the middle. CDR3 length: 14 amino acids. The V gene's germline CDR1 is SGHTA and CDR2 FQGNSA. The DNA of the CDR3 is TGTGCCAGCAGCCCTGGGGGGCCCAATCAGCCCCAGCATTTT. Translating it yields CASSPGGPNQPQHF.